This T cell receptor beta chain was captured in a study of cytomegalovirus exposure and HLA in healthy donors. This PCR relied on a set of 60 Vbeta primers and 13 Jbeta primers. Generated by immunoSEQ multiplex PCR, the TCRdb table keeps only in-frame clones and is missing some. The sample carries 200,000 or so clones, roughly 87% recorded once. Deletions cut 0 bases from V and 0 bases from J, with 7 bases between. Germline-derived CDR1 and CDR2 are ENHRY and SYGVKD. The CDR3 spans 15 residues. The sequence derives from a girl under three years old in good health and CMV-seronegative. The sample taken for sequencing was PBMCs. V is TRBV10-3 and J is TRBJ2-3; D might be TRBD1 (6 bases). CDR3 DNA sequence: TGTGCCATCAGTGAGTCAAGGGGGAGCACAGATACGCAGTATTTT. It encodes CAISESRGSTDTQYF.